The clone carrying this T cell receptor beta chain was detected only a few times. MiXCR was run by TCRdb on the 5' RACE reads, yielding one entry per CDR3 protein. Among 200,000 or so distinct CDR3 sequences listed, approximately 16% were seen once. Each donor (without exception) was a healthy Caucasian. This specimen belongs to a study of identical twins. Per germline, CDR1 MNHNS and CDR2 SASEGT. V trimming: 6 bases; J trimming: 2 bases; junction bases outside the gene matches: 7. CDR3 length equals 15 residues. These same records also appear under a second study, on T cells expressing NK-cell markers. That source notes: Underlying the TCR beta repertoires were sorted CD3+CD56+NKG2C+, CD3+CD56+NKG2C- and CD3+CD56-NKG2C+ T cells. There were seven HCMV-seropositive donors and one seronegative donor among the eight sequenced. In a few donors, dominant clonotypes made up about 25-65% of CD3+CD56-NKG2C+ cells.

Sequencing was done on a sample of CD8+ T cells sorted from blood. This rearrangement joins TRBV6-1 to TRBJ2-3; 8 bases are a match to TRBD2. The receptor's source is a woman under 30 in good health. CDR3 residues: CASRSVLAATDTQYF. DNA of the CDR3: TGTGCCAGCAGATCAGTACTAGCGGCCACAGATACGCAGTATTTT.